Listed below are T cell receptor beta chains from one sample, sequenced in a study of T cells after yellow fever vaccination. TCRdb reprocessed the 5' RACE reads with MiXCR, giving one entry per CDR3 protein. The profile shows about 510,000 distinct CDR3 sequences, 21% of them singletons. The starting material was PBMCs, obtained 20 to 25 days after the first yellow fever vaccination. The receptors were sampled from a man aged 18 to 35 who received the YFV17D yellow fever vaccine. Each CDR3 is given with its conserved first and last residue. D genes are given only for firm matches. The size entry is marked missing in some rows and otherwise reads once, few, many or a size class.

v_call: TRBV11-2; clone_size: NA; j_call: TRBJ2-1; d_call: TRBD2; cdr3_nt: TGTGCCAGCACCCCGGGAGGGGGGGGAGCCAATGAGCAGTTCTTC; cdr3_aa: CASTPGGGGANEQFF
v_call: TRBV28; clone_size: NA; j_call: TRBJ2-2; d_call: TRBD1; cdr3_nt: TGTGCCAGCAGTTTAGGGACAGGGGAGACCGGGGAGCTGTTTTTT; cdr3_aa: CASSLGTGETGELFF
v_call: TRBV6-5; clone_size: few; j_call: TRBJ2-3; d_call: TRBD2; cdr3_nt: TGTGCCAGCAGTTCCTGGGGGGGATACACAGATACGCAGTATTTT; cdr3_aa: CASSSWGGYTDTQYF
v_call: TRBV6-2/TRBV6-3; clone_size: NA; j_call: TRBJ2-3; d_call: NA; cdr3_nt: TGTGCCAGCAGTGCCGCCGTTAGGACAGATACGCAGTATTTT; cdr3_aa: CASSAAVRTDTQYF
v_call: TRBV19; clone_size: NA; j_call: TRBJ2-1; d_call: NA; cdr3_nt: TGTGCCAGTAGTATCGGACATTCACTCGGTGAGCAGTTCTTC; cdr3_aa: CASSIGHSLGEQFF
v_call: TRBV5-1; clone_size: NA; j_call: TRBJ2-1; d_call: NA; cdr3_nt: TGCGCCAGCAGCCCGGGTGTCCGAGAGCAGTTCTTC; cdr3_aa: CASSPGVREQFF
v_call: TRBV28; clone_size: NA; j_call: TRBJ1-4; d_call: TRBD1; cdr3_nt: TGTGCCAGCAGTCCCGGGACAGGGAAGGAAAAACTGTTTTTT; cdr3_aa: CASSPGTGKEKLFF
v_call: TRBV7-2; clone_size: few; j_call: TRBJ1-6; d_call: NA; cdr3_nt: TGTGCCAGCAGCTTGTGGGGGTTTGGCTCACCCCTCCACTTT; cdr3_aa: CASSLWGFGSPLHF
v_call: TRBV27; clone_size: few; j_call: TRBJ2-3; d_call: NA; cdr3_nt: TGTGCCAGCAGTTCGGTGCCAGATACGCAGTATTTT; cdr3_aa: CASSSVPDTQYF
v_call: TRBV15; clone_size: few; j_call: TRBJ2-2; d_call: TRBD2; cdr3_nt: TGTGCCACCAGCAGAGATTTTGGAGGACTAGCGGCCGGGGAGCTGTTTTTT; cdr3_aa: CATSRDFGGLAAGELFF
v_call: TRBV20-1; clone_size: NA; j_call: TRBJ2-5; d_call: NA; cdr3_nt: TGCAGTGCTAGGCTAGGGGGGGGAGAGACCCAGTACTTC; cdr3_aa: CSARLGGGETQYF
v_call: TRBV11-2; clone_size: NA; j_call: TRBJ2-3; d_call: TRBD1; cdr3_nt: TGTGCCAGCAGCCATGGGACAGGGGGCTATACGCAGTATTTT; cdr3_aa: CASSHGTGGYTQYF
v_call: TRBV3-1; clone_size: few; j_call: TRBJ2-1; d_call: TRBD2; cdr3_nt: TGTGCCAGCAGCCAGCTAGCGGGGGGTAGCTCCTACAATGAGCAGTTCTTC; cdr3_aa: CASSQLAGGSSYNEQFF
v_call: TRBV18; clone_size: many; j_call: TRBJ2-1; d_call: TRBD2; cdr3_nt: TGTGCCAGCTCACCACCCCGGGGGGTGAATGAGCAGTTCTTC; cdr3_aa: CASSPPRGVNEQFF
v_call: TRBV5-5; clone_size: few; j_call: TRBJ2-7; d_call: NA; cdr3_nt: TGTGCCAGCAGCTGGTCCTACGAGCAGTACTTC; cdr3_aa: CASSWSYEQYF
v_call: TRBV6-5; clone_size: many; j_call: TRBJ1-3; d_call: NA; cdr3_nt: TGTGCCAGCAGTTACTCCGCGGCCCGCGCTGGAAACACCATATATTTT; cdr3_aa: CASSYSAARAGNTIYF
v_call: TRBV2; clone_size: few; j_call: TRBJ1-5; d_call: NA; cdr3_nt: TGTGCCAGCAGTGAAATCAGGGATGGGCAGCCCCAGCATTTT; cdr3_aa: CASSEIRDGQPQHF
v_call: TRBV12-3/TRBV12-4; clone_size: NA; j_call: TRBJ1-5; d_call: TRBD1; cdr3_nt: TGTGCCAGCGCCGGGACAGGGGGGAATCAGCCCCAGCATTTT; cdr3_aa: CASAGTGGNQPQHF
v_call: TRBV4-1; clone_size: few; j_call: TRBJ1-6; d_call: NA; cdr3_nt: TGCGCCAGCAGCCAAGCAGGGATGAATTCACCCCTCCACTTT; cdr3_aa: CASSQAGMNSPLHF
v_call: TRBV4-2; clone_size: NA; j_call: TRBJ2-1; d_call: NA; cdr3_nt: TGTGCCAGCAGCCAAGAGAATTCCGCTCCCAATGAGCAGTTCTTC; cdr3_aa: CASSQENSAPNEQFF
v_call: TRBV12-3/TRBV12-4; clone_size: few; j_call: TRBJ1-2; d_call: NA; cdr3_nt: TGTGCCAGCAGTTACAACTATGGCTACACCTTC; cdr3_aa: CASSYNYGYTF
v_call: TRBV2; clone_size: few; j_call: TRBJ1-5; d_call: NA; cdr3_nt: TGTGCCAGCAGCGAACTCGGGGATCAGCCCCAGCATTTT; cdr3_aa: CASSELGDQPQHF
v_call: TRBV3-1; clone_size: once; j_call: TRBJ2-5; d_call: TRBD1; cdr3_nt: TGTGCCAGCAGCCCTCCCTGGACAGGGGAGGACCAGTACTTC; cdr3_aa: CASSPPWTGEDQYF
v_call: TRBV4-3; clone_size: NA; j_call: TRBJ1-1; d_call: NA; cdr3_nt: TGCGCCAGCAGCCAAGAGGAGGGGCGCGTTACTGAAGCTTTCTTT; cdr3_aa: CASSQEEGRVTEAFF
v_call: TRBV20-1; clone_size: NA; j_call: TRBJ1-5; d_call: NA; cdr3_nt: TGCAGTGCTAGGTGGGGGCTTAATCAGCCCCAGCATTTT; cdr3_aa: CSARWGLNQPQHF
v_call: TRBV5-1; clone_size: NA; j_call: TRBJ2-3; d_call: TRBD1; cdr3_nt: TGCGCCAGCAGCCGGGACAGGGTAGGGAGCACAGATACGCAGTATTTT; cdr3_aa: CASSRDRVGSTDTQYF
v_call: TRBV27; clone_size: NA; j_call: TRBJ2-7; d_call: TRBD1; cdr3_nt: TGTGCCAGCAGTTCGCCGGGACAGGGAGCCTCATTGGGGCAGTACTTC; cdr3_aa: CASSSPGQGASLGQYF
v_call: TRBV7-8; clone_size: few; j_call: TRBJ2-1; d_call: NA; cdr3_nt: TGTGCCAGCAGCTTAAGCCGGGGCTCCTACAATGAGCAGTTCTTC; cdr3_aa: CASSLSRGSYNEQFF
v_call: TRBV20-1; clone_size: NA; j_call: TRBJ2-2; d_call: NA; cdr3_nt: TGCAGTGCTACCACAGTAAACACCGGGGAGCTGTTTTTT; cdr3_aa: CSATTVNTGELFF
v_call: TRBV20-1; clone_size: few; j_call: TRBJ2-3; d_call: TRBD2; cdr3_nt: TGCAGTGCCACCGATCCGTGGAGCGGGGGGGATGTATATACGCAGTATTTT; cdr3_aa: CSATDPWSGGDVYTQYF